Below are 17 T cell receptor beta chains sequenced from a single sample in a study of CD8 T cells in ankylosing spondylitis. TCRdb reprocessed the 5' RACE reads with MiXCR, giving one entry per CDR3 protein. Among 200,000 to 300,000 distinct CDR3 sequences listed, over 8.5% were seen once. Material: blood, either unsorted or a sorted T cell fraction (not recorded which). These TCRs come from a male donor with ankylosing spondylitis or in good health (not recorded which).

This clonotype was seen ten or more times. This chain links TRBV19 with TRBJ2-1; 11 nucleotides line up with TRBD2. Germline V gene lookup returns CDR1 LNHDA and CDR2 SQIVND (reference sequence). The CDR3 runs to 15 residues. Trimming at V came to 4 bases and at J to 3 bases, leaving 2 bases not matched to a gene. CDR3 amino acids: CASSTTSGDYNEQFF. In DNA form, the CDR3 reads TGTGCCAGTAGTACGACTAGCGGGGACTACAATGAGCAGTTCTTC.

This clonotype was counted at least ten times. This chain uses TRBV5-1 with TRBJ1-5; D remains unclear. This CDR3 spans 15 amino acids. CDR1 is SGHRS and CDR2 is YFSETQ in the germline V gene. V gave up 1 base and J gave up 1 base, with 9 bases separating them. The CDR3 DNA sequence: TGCGCCAGCAGCTTGCAGCCCGGGAGCAATCAGCCCCAGCATTTT. The encoded protein is CASSLQPGSNQPQHF.

This clonotype was seen at least ten times. V gene TRBV25-1 combines with J gene TRBJ2-7; 8 nucleotides line up with TRBD1. CDR3 length: 16 residues. Germline CDR1 and CDR2: MGHDK and SYGVNS. V was clipped by 2 bases and J by 4 bases; unmatched bases: 10. CDR3 protein: CASSEPPGRGRYEQYF. CDR3 coding DNA: TGTGCCAGCAGTGAACCCCCTGGCAGGGGGCGGTACGAGCAGTACTTC.

This clonotype was picked up many times. This sequence joins TRBV7-8 and TRBJ2-1, with TRBD2 matching over 7 bases. CDR1 and CDR2 from the germline V gene are SGHVS and FQNEAQ. The CDR3 sequence is 17 residues long. J gave up 4 bases and V 1 base, and 10 bases lay outside the gene matches. CDR3 sequence reads: CASSLDGWLADYNEQFF. Written as DNA, the CDR3 is TGTGCCAGCAGCTTAGATGGGTGGCTAGCGGATTACAATGAGCAGTTCTTC. The full variable domain, rest sourced from reference TRBV7-8 and TRBJ2-1, is GAGVSQSPRYKVAKRGQDVALRCDPISGHVSLFWYQQALGQGPEFLTYFQNEAQLDKSGLPSDRFFAERPEGSVSTLKIQRTQQEDSAVYLCASSLDGWLADYNEQFFGPGTRLTVL.

This clonotype appeared many times. The rearrangement uses TRBV3-1 and TRBJ2-7; possibly TRBD2 for D (5 bases). The length of the CDR3 is 11 residues. Germline assignment: CDR1 LGHDT and CDR2 YNNKEL (reference sequence). With 3 bases removed from V and 5 bases from J, the gap between germline ends came to 5 bases. This chain's CDR3 is CASSQRDEQYF. The CDR3 DNA is TGTGCCAGCAGCCAGAGGGACGAGCAGTACTTC.

This clonotype has ten or more counts. V is TRBV20-1 and J is TRBJ2-1; 7 bases map to TRBD2. Germline CDR1 and CDR2: DFQATT and SNEGSKA (reference sequence). The length of the CDR3 is 15 residues. The J segment lost 8 bases and the V segment lost 0 bases, leaving 10 bases of the junction unmatched. The CDR3 coding sequence is TGCAGTGCTAGAGATTACCTAGCGGCCGGCGATGAGCAGTTCTTC. As protein: CSARDYLAAGDEQFF.

The sample holds many counts of this clonotype. This chain joins TRBV7-3 and TRBJ1-1; unclear D gene. The V gene lost 2 bases and the J gene lost 6 bases, with 13 bases spanning the gap. CDR1 and CDR2 (germline): SGHTA, FQGTGA. This CDR3 contains 14 residues. DNA of the CDR3: TGTGCCAGCAGCTTAGGGCACCGAGGCGCTGAAGCTTTCTTT. It codes for CASSLGHRGAEAFF.

This clonotype was detected a few times. DNA of the CDR3: TGCAGTGCTCCCTACGGGACAGGGGCTCCCCGAAATCAGCCCCAGCATTTT. Translated: CSAPYGTGAPRNQPQHF. This chain joins TRBV20-1 and TRBJ1-5; 10 positions match TRBD1. The CDR3 has 17 residues. Per the germline V gene, CDR1 is DFQATT and CDR2 is SNEGSKA (reference sequence). V dropped 5 bases and J dropped 4; count of bases not matched to a gene: 14.

The sample holds many counts of this clonotype. The J gene is TRBJ1-5, the V gene TRBV4-3; 7 bases fit TRBD1. The CDR3 consists of 16 residues. Germline V gene lookup returns CDR1 LGHNA and CDR2 YSLEER. V lost 1 base, J lost 5 bases, and 8 bases stayed unmatched. The CDR3 DNA is TGCGCCAGCAGCCAAGGACGCTACAGGGGAGATCAGCCCCAGCATTTT. It yields the protein CASSQGRYRGDQPQHF.

This clonotype was detected many times. This chain links TRBV6-1 with TRBJ2-7; 11 bases agree with TRBD1. V shed 6 bases, J shed 3 bases, and the junction held 10 bases outside the gene matches. The CDR3 has 16 amino acids. Germline CDR1 and CDR2: MNHNS and SASEGT. CDR3 in DNA: TGTGCCAGCAGCACCGGGACAGGGGGAGGTAGCTACGAGCAGTACTTC. This translates into CASSTGTGGGSYEQYF.

This clonotype has ten or more counts. The V gene is TRBV9, the J gene TRBJ1-2, with D possibly matching TRBD1 (6 bases). Per the germline V gene, CDR1 is SGDLS and CDR2 is YYNGEE. V was shortened by 4 bases and J by 1 base, with 14 bases between the two germline ends. This CDR3 is 15 amino acids long. The CDR3, as DNA: TGTGCCAGCAGCCTCGGACAGACCCTTAACTATGGCTACACCTTC. It is translated as CASSLGQTLNYGYTF.

This clonotype was detected many times. V gene TRBV7-2 combines with J gene TRBJ2-1; TRBD2 matches at 9 bases. Germline-derived CDR1 and CDR2 are SGHTA and FQGNSA. The CDR3 loop spans 13 amino acids. J gave up 8 bases and V 5 bases, and 4 bases lay outside the gene matches. The CDR3 spells CASSLGLAYEQFF. Written as DNA, the CDR3 is TGTGCCAGCAGCCTGGGACTAGCATATGAGCAGTTCTTC.

In its sample, this clonotype was seen many times. The chain's CDR3 is CASSLTGWGGFF. The CDR3 coding sequence is TGTGCCAGCAGTTTGACGGGGTGGGGGGGGTTCTTC. The chain couples TRBV28 to TRBJ2-1, with 7 positions matching TRBD2. Germline CDR1 reads MDHEN; CDR2 reads SYDVKM. V lost 3 bases, J lost 15 bases, and 8 bases stayed unmatched. This CDR3 region has 12 residues.

This clonotype was found many times. V usage is TRBV5-4 and J usage is TRBJ2-7; no definite D call. V gave up 4 bases and J gave up 7 bases, with 12 bases separating them. Germline CDR1 is SGHNT and CDR2 is YYREEE (reference sequence). The CDR3 runs to 12 residues. The CDR3 region is CASSPGPSEQYF. DNA for the CDR3: TGTGCCAGCAGCCCTGGACCTTCAGAGCAGTACTTC.

This clonotype has ten or more counts. The rearrangement links TRBV24-1 to TRBJ2-7, with no clear D. V lost 2 bases and J lost 6, with 10 bases in between. Per germline, CDR1 KGHDR and CDR2 SFDVKD. CDR3 size: 13 residues. CDR3 bases: TGTGCCACCAGTGATTCCCACCTAGTCGAGCAGTACTTC. Translation gives CATSDSHLVEQYF.

This clonotype was observed at least ten times. The chain has TRBV3-1 and TRBJ2-3, with D unclear. Germline loops: CDR1 LGHDT, CDR2 YNNKEL (reference sequence). CDR3 length: 14 amino acids. V shed 4 bases and J shed 0 bases, with 8 bases lying between them. The CDR3 DNA reads TGTGCCAGCAGCCTGAAGGTTAGCACAGATACGCAGTATTTT. The encoded protein is CASSLKVSTDTQYF.

This clonotype has a count of ten or more. The CDR3 region is CSVVTGTGGGGYTF. Written as DNA, the CDR3 is TGCAGCGTTGTGACTGGGACAGGGGGTGGGGGCTACACCTTC. The chain combines TRBV29-1 with TRBJ1-2, with 11 nucleotides matching TRBD1. CDR1 SQVTM and CDR2 ANQGSEA come from the germline V gene. V was pared by 4 bases and J by 8 bases, with 9 bases of the junction left unmatched. The CDR3 has 14 amino acids.